This T cell receptor beta chain derives from a study of CD8 T cells in Susac syndrome. For the study at large: Treatment at blood withdrawal was none, corticosteroids, or intravenous immunoglobulin alone in Susac syndrome patients.

Patients with Susac syndrome met the recently defined diagnostic criteria for definite or probable disease. The CD8+ and CD4+ T cells were isolated magnetically using a negative isolation approach, whereas the TEMRA cells were enriched by FACS. The RNA, roughly 0.45 to 1 ug, was put through reverse transcription using random hexamers. An immunoSEQ multiplex PCR generated amplified TCR beta CDR3 products spanning 54 Vbeta and 13 Jbeta. TCRdb called the immunoSEQ multiplex PCR reads again in MiXCR, with one record for every CDR3 protein. This sample yields about 130,000 distinct CDR3 sequences, of which just under 95% are seen a single time; over 0.2% belongs to the top ten. Per the germline V gene, CDR1 is SGHNT and CDR2 is YYREEE (reference sequence). This CDR3 comprises 13 residues. V lost 6 bases and J 4 bases, leaving 13 bases between the germline ends.

This clonotype was sampled from a human donor with Susac syndrome. The gene calls are TRBV5-4 and TRBJ1-2; D not resolved. The sequenced material came from CD8+ T cells from PBMCs. The CDR3 DNA is TGTGCCAGCACCATTACGGCAGGCTATGGCTACACCTTC. Translation gives CASTITAGYGYTF.